The clone carrying this T cell receptor (beta chain) appeared a few times. This CDR3 is 20 amino acids long. Germline assignment: CDR1 DFQATT and CDR2 SNEGSKA (reference sequence). Trimming cost V 0 bases and J 3 bases; bases outside gene matches: 15. The sample is drawn from a study of T cells in Graves' hyperthyroidism and ophthalmopathy. From RNA transcripts, TCR beta CDR3 regions were amplified. Using the HTBI primer set, a first-round RT-PCR was run on the TCR CDR3. TCRdb reprocessed the multiplex PCR reads via MiXCR and lists one record per CDR3 protein. The sample contains about 480,000 distinct CDR3 sequences, approximately 25% of which appear only once.

The chain carries TRBV20-1 and TRBJ2-2, with TRBD2 identical over 11 bases. Specimen: blood. This TCR derives from a woman in her thirties with Graves' ophthalmopathy. CDR3 protein: CSARDLVAGGSKKHTGELFF. CDR3 nucleotides: TGCAGTGCTAGAGATCTCGTAGCGGGGGGGTCGAAAAAACACACCGGGGAGCTGTTTTTT.